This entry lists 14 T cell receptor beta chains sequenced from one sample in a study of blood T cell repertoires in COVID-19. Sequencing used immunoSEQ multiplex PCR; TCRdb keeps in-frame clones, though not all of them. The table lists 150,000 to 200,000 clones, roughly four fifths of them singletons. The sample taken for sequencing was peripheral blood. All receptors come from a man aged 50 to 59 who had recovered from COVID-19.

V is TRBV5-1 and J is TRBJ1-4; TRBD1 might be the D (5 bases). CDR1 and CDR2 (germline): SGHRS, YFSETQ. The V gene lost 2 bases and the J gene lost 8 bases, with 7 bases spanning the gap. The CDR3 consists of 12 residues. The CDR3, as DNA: TGCGCCAGCAGCTTTTCAGGGGAAAAACTGTTTTTT. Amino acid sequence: CASSFSGEKLFF.

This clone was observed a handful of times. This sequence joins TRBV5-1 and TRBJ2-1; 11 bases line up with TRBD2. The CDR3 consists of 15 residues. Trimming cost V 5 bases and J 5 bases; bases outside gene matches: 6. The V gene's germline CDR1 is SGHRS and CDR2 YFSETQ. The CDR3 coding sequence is TGCGCCAGCAGAGATGAACTAGCGGGAGACAATGAGCAGTTCTTC. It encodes CASRDELAGDNEQFF.

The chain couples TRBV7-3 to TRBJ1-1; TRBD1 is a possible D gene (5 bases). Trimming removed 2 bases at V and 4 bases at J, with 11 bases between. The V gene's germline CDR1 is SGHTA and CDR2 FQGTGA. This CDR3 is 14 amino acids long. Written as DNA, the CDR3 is TGTGCCAGCAGCTTAGCGGGGGGTGGCACTGAAGCTTTCTTT. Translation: CASSLAGGGTEAFF.

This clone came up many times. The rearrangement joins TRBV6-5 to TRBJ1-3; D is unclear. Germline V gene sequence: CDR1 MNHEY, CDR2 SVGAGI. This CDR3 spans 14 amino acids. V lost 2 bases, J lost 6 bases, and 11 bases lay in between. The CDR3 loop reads CASSYGRSTNTIYF. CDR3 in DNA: TGTGCCAGCAGTTACGGCAGGTCCACAAACACCATATATTTT.

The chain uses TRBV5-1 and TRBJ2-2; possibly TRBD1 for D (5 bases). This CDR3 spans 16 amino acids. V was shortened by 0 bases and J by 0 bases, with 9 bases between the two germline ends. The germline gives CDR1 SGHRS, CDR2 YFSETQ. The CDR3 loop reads CASSLAPGPNTGELFF. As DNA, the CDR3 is TGCGCCAGCAGCTTGGCCCCAGGGCCGAACACCGGGGAGCTGTTTTTT.

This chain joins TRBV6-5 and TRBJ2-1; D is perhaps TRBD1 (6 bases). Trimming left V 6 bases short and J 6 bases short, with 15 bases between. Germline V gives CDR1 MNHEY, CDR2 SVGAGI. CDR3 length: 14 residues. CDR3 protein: CASRGIQGINEQFF. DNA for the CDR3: TGTGCCAGCAGGGGAATTCAGGGGATCAATGAGCAGTTCTTC.

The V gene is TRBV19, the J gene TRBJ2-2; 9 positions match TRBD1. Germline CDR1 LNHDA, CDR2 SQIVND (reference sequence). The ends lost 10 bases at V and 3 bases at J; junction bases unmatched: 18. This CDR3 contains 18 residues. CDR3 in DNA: TGTGCCACCCGTCTTGGGACAGGGTCCCCCAAAGACACCGGGGAGCTGTTTTTT. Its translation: CATRLGTGSPKDTGELFF.

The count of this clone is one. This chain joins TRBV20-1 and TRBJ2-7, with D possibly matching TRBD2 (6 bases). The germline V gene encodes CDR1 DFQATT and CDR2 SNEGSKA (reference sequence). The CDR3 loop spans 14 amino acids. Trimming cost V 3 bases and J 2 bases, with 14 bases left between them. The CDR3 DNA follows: TGCAGTGCTAGTCCACCTAGCGCGACCTACGAGCAGTACTTC. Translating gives CSASPPSATYEQYF.

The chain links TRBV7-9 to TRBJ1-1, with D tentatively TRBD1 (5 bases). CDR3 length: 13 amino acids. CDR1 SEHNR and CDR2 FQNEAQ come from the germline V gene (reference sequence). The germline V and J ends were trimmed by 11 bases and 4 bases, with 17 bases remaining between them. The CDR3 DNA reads TGTGCCGGATGGCCGGGGGAGGGCACTGAAGCTTTCTTT. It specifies CAGWPGEGTEAFF.

CDR3 sequence (DNA): TGTGCCAGTAGTTCCCGACATTGGGATCAGCCCCAGCATTTT. Its protein product is CASSSRHWDQPQHF. V and J are TRBV19 and TRBJ1-5, with unresolved D. Germline CDR1 and CDR2: LNHDA and SQIVND (reference sequence). Trimming cost V 5 bases and J 5 bases, with 13 bases left between them. The CDR3 contains 14 residues.

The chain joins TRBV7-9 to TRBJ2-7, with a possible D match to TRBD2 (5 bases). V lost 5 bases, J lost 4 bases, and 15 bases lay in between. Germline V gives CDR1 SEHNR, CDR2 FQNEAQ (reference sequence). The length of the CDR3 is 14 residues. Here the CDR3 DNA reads TGTGCCAGCAGCCAGACGGGAAAAAAGTACGAGCAGTACTTC. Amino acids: CASSQTGKKYEQYF. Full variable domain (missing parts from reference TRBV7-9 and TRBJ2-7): DTGVSQNPRHKITKRGQNVTFRCDPISEHNRLYWYRQTLGQGPEFLTYFQNEAQLEKSRLLSDRFSAERPKGSFSTLEIQRTEQGDSAMYLCASSQTGKKYEQYFGPGTRLTVT.

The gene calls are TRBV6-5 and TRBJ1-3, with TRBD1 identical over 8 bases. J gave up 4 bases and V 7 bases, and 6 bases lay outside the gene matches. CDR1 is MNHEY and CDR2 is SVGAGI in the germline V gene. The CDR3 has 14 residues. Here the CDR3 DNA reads TGTGCCAGCACTCAAGGACAGGGCGGAAACACCATATATTTT. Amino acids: CASTQGQGGNTIYF.

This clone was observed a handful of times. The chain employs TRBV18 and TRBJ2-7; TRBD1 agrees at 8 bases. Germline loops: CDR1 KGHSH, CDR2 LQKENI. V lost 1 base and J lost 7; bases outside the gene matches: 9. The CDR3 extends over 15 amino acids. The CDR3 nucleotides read TGTGCCAGCTCACCACGAGGACAGGGTCTGGGTGAGCAGTACTTC. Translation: CASSPRGQGLGEQYF.

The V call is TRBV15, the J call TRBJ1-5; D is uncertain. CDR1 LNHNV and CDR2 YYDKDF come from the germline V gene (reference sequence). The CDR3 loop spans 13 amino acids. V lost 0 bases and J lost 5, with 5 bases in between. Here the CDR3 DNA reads TGTGCCACCAGCAGAGATAGAGATCAGCCCCAGCATTTT. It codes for CATSRDRDQPQHF.